This T cell receptor (beta chain) originates from a study of graft-versus-host responses after intestinal transplantation. Overall study: Induction with anti-thymocyte globulin, then tacrolimus and steroids for around three years, was given to all recipients. Regarding the study as a whole: Marrow from the recipient contained GvH clones, some of which had appeared first in ileum or blood. Allografts from individuals with graft-donor T cell macrochimerism displayed high graft-versus-host to host-versus-graft clonal ratios. Circulating GvH clones peaking coincided with falling HvG clones soon after transplant.

The V gene lost 1 base and the J gene lost 11 bases, with 6 bases spanning the gap. Germline CDR1 reads MGHRA; CDR2 reads YSYEKL. The CDR3 runs to 11 residues. As regards this clone: What it recognizes is unknown.

This table comes from immunoSEQ multiplex PCR, and its TCRdb copy is limited to in-frame clones, with some not included. The repertoire includes around 15,000 clones, roughly 81% of them detected once, and roughly 3% sits in the top ten. Both intraepithelial and lamina propria lymphocytes were released by processing graft tissue. The sequence came from a human patient who received an intestinal transplant, so some T cells may come from the graft donor. Sequences were derived from ileum tissue, sampled 14 days after transplant. The V and J genes are TRBV4-1 and TRBJ2-1; D possibly uses TRBD1 or TRBD2 (5 bases each). The CDR3 coding sequence is TGCGCCAGCAGCCAAGCGGGACAGCAGTTCTTC. It is translated as CASSQAGQQFF.